The rows below give T cell receptor beta chains drawn from one sample of a study of T cells after yellow fever vaccination. TCRdb independently ran MiXCR on the 5' RACE reads; one entry per CDR3 protein. The sample shows fewer than 650,000 distinct CDR3 sequences, about a fifth of them seen only once. The material sequenced was PBMCs, taken 21 days after the first yellow fever vaccination. These receptors all come from a man aged 18 to 35 who received the YFV17D yellow fever vaccine. The CDR3 runs from the conserved cysteine through the conserved F or W. Each record gives: clone size, D gene, J gene, V gene, CDR3 protein, CDR3 DNA. The D gene is left open where the match is weak. Size tells how often a clone was seen (once, few, many) or the class of an expanded clone, and some rows leave it out.

abundance: few; d_gene: NA; j_gene: TRBJ1-2; v_gene: TRBV6-2/TRBV6-3; CDR3aa: CASSYRDRLLYGYTF; CDR3nt: TGTGCCAGCAGTTACCGGGACCGCTTACTTTATGGCTACACCTTC
abundance: NA; d_gene: TRBD2; j_gene: TRBJ2-2; v_gene: TRBV5-1; CDR3aa: CASSGPGLVAGELFF; CDR3nt: TGCGCCAGCAGCGGGCCAGGACTAGTTGCCGGGGAGCTGTTTTTT
abundance: NA; d_gene: NA; j_gene: TRBJ1-6; v_gene: TRBV7-9; CDR3aa: CASSSQDLGPLHF; CDR3nt: TGTGCCAGCAGCTCTCAGGACCTGGGACCCCTCCACTTT
abundance: NA; d_gene: NA; j_gene: TRBJ2-3; v_gene: TRBV4-3; CDR3aa: CASSQDSRAGFTDTQYF; CDR3nt: TGCGCCAGCAGCCAAGACTCCCGGGCGGGTTTCACAGATACGCAGTATTTT
abundance: few; d_gene: NA; j_gene: TRBJ2-1; v_gene: TRBV6-2/TRBV6-3; CDR3aa: CASTENSGSSHNEQFF; CDR3nt: TGTGCCAGCACCGAAAATTCCGGGTCTTCCCACAATGAGCAGTTCTTC
abundance: NA; d_gene: TRBD1; j_gene: TRBJ2-7; v_gene: TRBV5-1; CDR3aa: CASSPGTGSNEQYF; CDR3nt: TGCGCCAGCAGCCCCGGGACAGGGAGTAACGAGCAGTACTTC
abundance: NA; d_gene: NA; j_gene: TRBJ2-5; v_gene: TRBV7-6; CDR3aa: CASSLYSTVRTQYF; CDR3nt: TGTGCCAGCAGCTTATACAGCACGGTCAGGACCCAGTACTTC
abundance: NA; d_gene: TRBD1; j_gene: TRBJ1-1; v_gene: TRBV12-3/TRBV12-4; CDR3aa: CASRGQGGNTEAFF; CDR3nt: TGTGCCAGCAGGGGACAGGGGGGTAACACTGAAGCTTTCTTT
abundance: NA; d_gene: NA; j_gene: TRBJ2-2; v_gene: TRBV5-6; CDR3aa: CASSLDRLDTGELFF; CDR3nt: TGTGCCAGCAGCTTGGACAGGCTGGACACCGGGGAGCTGTTTTTT
abundance: NA; d_gene: NA; j_gene: TRBJ2-7; v_gene: TRBV30; CDR3aa: CAWSLNYEQYF; CDR3nt: TGTGCCTGGTCTCTGAACTACGAGCAGTACTTC
abundance: NA; d_gene: NA; j_gene: TRBJ2-2; v_gene: TRBV9; CDR3aa: CASSPGGAPGELFF; CDR3nt: TGTGCCAGCAGCCCCGGCGGGGCCCCCGGGGAGCTGTTTTTT
abundance: NA; d_gene: NA; j_gene: TRBJ1-1; v_gene: TRBV5-5; CDR3aa: CASSLAFRLRTEAFF; CDR3nt: TGTGCCAGCAGCTTGGCCTTTAGGTTGCGGACTGAAGCTTTCTTT
abundance: few; d_gene: NA; j_gene: TRBJ2-5; v_gene: TRBV5-5; CDR3aa: CASSSRVETQYF; CDR3nt: TGTGCCAGCAGCTCAAGGGTAGAGACCCAGTACTTC
abundance: once; d_gene: TRBD1; j_gene: TRBJ1-3; v_gene: TRBV20-1; CDR3aa: CSVMDRPGNTIYF; CDR3nt: TGCAGTGTTATGGACAGGCCTGGAAACACCATATATTTT
abundance: NA; d_gene: NA; j_gene: TRBJ1-2; v_gene: TRBV10-3; CDR3aa: CAISGFELDYGYTF; CDR3nt: TGTGCCATCAGTGGGTTTGAGCTGGACTATGGCTACACCTTC
abundance: many; d_gene: NA; j_gene: TRBJ1-1; v_gene: TRBV5-1; CDR3aa: CASSLEGNTEAFF; CDR3nt: TGTGCCAGCAGCTTAGAGGGGAACACTGAAGCTTTCTTT
abundance: NA; d_gene: NA; j_gene: TRBJ2-7; v_gene: TRBV19; CDR3aa: CASSGDTSYEQYF; CDR3nt: TGTGCCAGTAGTGGGGACACATCCTACGAGCAGTACTTC
abundance: NA; d_gene: NA; j_gene: TRBJ2-2; v_gene: TRBV29-1; CDR3aa: CSVDRPNTGELFF; CDR3nt: TGCAGCGTTGATCGGCCTAACACCGGGGAGCTGTTTTTT
abundance: NA; d_gene: NA; j_gene: TRBJ1-5; v_gene: TRBV5-1; CDR3aa: CASSPGGFGNQPQHF; CDR3nt: TGCGCCAGCAGCCCCGGGGGATTTGGGAATCAGCCCCAGCATTTT
abundance: once; d_gene: NA; j_gene: TRBJ1-3; v_gene: TRBV10-3; CDR3aa: CAADSGNSIYF; CDR3nt: TGTGCCGCCGATTCTGGAAACTCCATATATTTT
abundance: NA; d_gene: TRBD1; j_gene: TRBJ1-4; v_gene: TRBV5-1; CDR3aa: CASSLQGRPNEKLFF; CDR3nt: TGCGCCAGCAGCTTACAGGGGCGACCTAATGAAAAACTGTTTTTT
abundance: NA; d_gene: NA; j_gene: TRBJ1-5; v_gene: TRBV29-1; CDR3aa: CSVSQGPNQPQHF; CDR3nt: TGCAGCGTTTCACAGGGTCCAAATCAGCCCCAGCATTTT
abundance: NA; d_gene: NA; j_gene: TRBJ1-2; v_gene: TRBV7-2; CDR3aa: CASSPQGSGANYGYTF; CDR3nt: TGTGCCAGCAGCCCCCAAGGGTCAGGGGCTAACTATGGCTACACCTTC
abundance: NA; d_gene: NA; j_gene: TRBJ2-3; v_gene: TRBV5-1; CDR3aa: CASMRGVTDTQYF; CDR3nt: TGCGCCAGCATGAGGGGGGTGACAGATACGCAGTATTTT
abundance: NA; d_gene: NA; j_gene: TRBJ2-3; v_gene: TRBV28; CDR3aa: CASSLWGTGSPDTLYF; CDR3nt: NA
abundance: few; d_gene: TRBD1; j_gene: TRBJ2-1; v_gene: TRBV6-2/TRBV6-3; CDR3aa: CASSTGTGSLNEQFF; CDR3nt: TGTGCCAGCAGCACCGGGACAGGGAGTTTAAATGAGCAGTTCTTC
abundance: NA; d_gene: NA; j_gene: TRBJ2-3; v_gene: TRBV20-1; CDR3aa: CSTGPANTDTQYF; CDR3nt: TGCAGTACCGGACCGGCAAACACGGATACGCAGTATTTT
abundance: NA; d_gene: TRBD1; j_gene: TRBJ2-6; v_gene: TRBV7-9; CDR3aa: CASSLAWTGCVLTF; CDR3nt: TGTGCCAGCAGCTTAGCCTGGACAGGGTGCGTCCTGACTTTC
abundance: few; d_gene: NA; j_gene: TRBJ2-5; v_gene: TRBV14; CDR3aa: CASTGPGAETQYF; CDR3nt: TGTGCCAGCACCGGACCCGGGGCGGAGACCCAGTACTTC
abundance: NA; d_gene: TRBD1; j_gene: TRBJ1-1; v_gene: TRBV6-2/TRBV6-3; CDR3aa: CASTLDRGLGAFF; CDR3nt: TGTGCCAGCACTCTGGACAGGGGGCTTGGAGCTTTCTTT
abundance: few; d_gene: NA; j_gene: TRBJ2-5; v_gene: TRBV18; CDR3aa: CASSRRDARGETQYF; CDR3nt: TGTGCCAGCTCACGACGGGACGCCCGGGGCGAGACCCAGTACTTC
abundance: few; d_gene: TRBD2; j_gene: TRBJ2-4; v_gene: TRBV30; CDR3aa: CAWSVGGAGEGDIQYF; CDR3nt: TGTGCCTGGAGTGTAGGAGGAGCGGGGGAAGGGGACATTCAGTACTTC
abundance: few; d_gene: NA; j_gene: TRBJ2-1; v_gene: TRBV6-5; CDR3aa: CASSTSDSHNEQFF; CDR3nt: TGTGCCAGCAGTACTTCAGACAGCCACAATGAGCAGTTCTTC